Presented here are 32 T cell receptor beta chains from one specimen sequenced in a study of blood T cell repertoires in COVID-19 (dated by TCRdb to 2018 to 2020). Library preparation used the immunoSEQ multiplex PCR assay. Sourced from immuneACCESS, this table was stored by TCRdb with only in-frame sequences that have V and J called. A share of the clones is absent; for the studies checked, an unresolved V gene accounts for under half, and the remainder has no known explanation. Within this sample are 150,000 or so clones, with 86% of them counted one time only. Of the sample, more than 3.5% falls within the top ten clones. Sequenced: PBMCs or T cells enriched from blood (not recorded which). All receptors come from a middle-aged man who had recovered from COVID-19.

This clone was counted once. The chain links TRBV4-3 to TRBJ1-6; D is possibly TRBD1 (5 bases). Trimming removed 0 bases at V and 5 bases at J, with 14 bases between. The CDR3 runs to 17 residues. The germline V gene encodes CDR1 LGHNA and CDR2 YSLEER. This CDR3 reads CASSQEDTRVDNSPLHF. The CDR3 DNA reads as TGCGCCAGCAGCCAAGAGGACACCCGGGTTGATAATTCACCCCTCCACTTT.

The chain carries TRBV7-2 and TRBJ1-1; no reliable D call. V lost 5 bases, J lost 0 bases, and 7 bases lay in between. The CDR3 contains 13 residues. Germline V gene data show CDR1 as SGHTA and CDR2 as FQGNSA. CDR3 in amino acids: CASSPHMNTEAFF. The CDR3 nucleotides read TGTGCCAGCAGCCCCCACATGAACACTGAAGCTTTCTTT.

This sequence joins TRBV5-1 and TRBJ2-5, with 12 bases identical to TRBD1. This CDR3 spans 15 amino acids. J gave up 7 bases and V 0 bases, and 4 bases lay outside the gene matches. From germline, CDR1 is SGHRS and CDR2 YFSETQ. The CDR3 bases are TGCGCCAGCAGCTTGGAGGGACAGGGGGCGGGGACCCAGTACTTC. Translated, it gives CASSLEGQGAGTQYF.

The rearrangement links TRBV6-4 to TRBJ2-5; 11 bases are a match to TRBD2. V lost 3 bases and J lost 1; bases outside the gene matches: 1. The CDR3 is 15 residues long. CDR1 and CDR2 (germline): MRHNA, SNTAGT. The CDR3 sequence is CASSEGLAAQETQYF. The DNA of the CDR3 is TGTGCCAGCAGTGAGGGACTAGCGGCCCAAGAGACCCAGTACTTC.

The rearrangement uses TRBV5-5 and TRBJ2-2, with TRBD1 matching 8 bases. Germline loops: CDR1 SGHKS, CDR2 YYEKEE (reference sequence). With 3 bases clipped from V and 1 base from J, the junction kept 2 bases outside the gene matches. The CDR3 covers 15 residues. The CDR3 protein is CASSSGQGNTGELFF. CDR3 nucleotide sequence: TGTGCCAGCAGCTCTGGACAGGGGAACACCGGGGAGCTGTTTTTT.

This sequence joins TRBV19 and TRBJ2-3, with TRBD1 identical over 7 bases. The CDR3 is 14 amino acids. J gave up 0 bases and V 6 bases, and 3 bases lay outside the gene matches. The V gene's germline CDR1 is LNHDA and CDR2 SQIVND (reference sequence). CDR3 sequence (DNA): TGTGCCAGTAGAAAGACAGGGAGCACAGATACGCAGTATTTT. This encodes CASRKTGSTDTQYF.

V and J are TRBV6-5 and TRBJ1-2; weak D call: TRBD1 (6 bases). CDR3 size: 13 residues. Between the trimmed V and J ends, which lost 8 bases and 10 bases, there was a span of 20 bases. CDR1 is MNHEY, CDR2 SVGAGI, per germline. CDR3 residues: CASRTAGARVYTF. The CDR3, as DNA: TGTGCCAGCCGAACAGCAGGGGCACGTGTCTACACCTTC.

CDR3 coding DNA: TGTGCCAGCTCACCACCTGGCAGCAGGGCTAACACTGAAGCTTTCTTT. Its protein is CASSPPGSRANTEAFF. The chain carries TRBV18 and TRBJ1-1, with a weak D call TRBD1 (5 bases). V was clipped by 0 bases and J by 2 bases, with 13 bases between them. The CDR3 sequence is 16 residues long. CDR1 and CDR2 (germline): KGHSH, LQKENI.

The chain recombines TRBV6-5 with TRBJ2-1; 7 bases are shared with TRBD2. The CDR3 length is 15 residues. Losses at the gene ends were 4 bases for V and 4 bases for J; bases not matched to a gene: 7. Germline-derived CDR1 and CDR2 are MNHEY and SVGAGI. CDR3 sequence: CASSSGRGLYNEQFF. The DNA of the CDR3 is TGTGCCAGCAGTTCAGGGCGGGGGTTGTACAATGAGCAGTTCTTC.

The V gene is TRBV29-1, the J gene TRBJ2-3, with D possibly matching TRBD1 (5 bases). Looked up from germline, CDR1 is SQVTM and CDR2 is ANQGSEA. Trimming removed 3 bases from V and 4 bases from J, with 8 bases in between. This CDR3 is 12 amino acids long. The CDR3 here is CSVDLGADTQYF. For the CDR3, the DNA is TGCAGCGTTGATTTAGGGGCAGATACGCAGTATTTT.

The chain recombines TRBV5-6 with TRBJ1-4; perhaps TRBD1 as D (6 bases). The CDR3 runs to 16 residues. Trimming stripped 3 bases from V and 5 bases from J, with 17 bases between. CDR1 and CDR2 (germline): SGHDT, YYEEEE. The CDR3 region has the DNA TGTGCCAGCAGCTATTTAACCGGGACACAGAATGAAAAACTGTTTTTT. This sequence encodes CASSYLTGTQNEKLFF.

The chain joins TRBV6-6 to TRBJ2-2; 8 nucleotides agree with TRBD2. This CDR3 region has 14 residues. The germline gives CDR1 MNHNY, CDR2 SVGAGI (reference sequence). Germline trimming cut 10 bases from V and 7 bases from J; bases unmatched to any gene: 11. CDR3 DNA: TGTGCCATCCCGCCGGGAGGGGAAAACGGGGAGCTGTTTTTT. It is translated as CAIPPGGENGELFF.

This chain connects TRBV6-2 or TRBV6-3 to TRBJ1-4; D is perhaps TRBD1 (6 bases). V was shortened by 2 bases and J by 5 bases, with 21 bases between the two germline ends. In germline, CDR1 is MNHEY, CDR2 SVGEGT. This CDR3 is 18 amino acids long. This chain's CDR3 is CASSYQTGTPRWNEKLFF. The CDR3 DNA sequence: TGTGCCAGCAGTTACCAGACCGGGACACCGAGATGGAATGAAAAACTGTTTTTT.

This chain joins TRBV7-9 and TRBJ1-1; D unresolved. Trimming pared 2 bases from V and 10 bases from J, leaving 11 bases between. The germline V gene encodes CDR1 SEHNR and CDR2 FQNEAQ (reference sequence). The CDR3 covers 12 residues. This CDR3 is CASSLRVGPAFF. The CDR3, as DNA: TGTGCCAGCAGCTTAAGAGTTGGTCCAGCTTTCTTT. Drawing the rest from reference TRBV7-9 and TRBJ1-1, the complete variable domain is DTGVSQNPRHKITKRGQNVTFRCDPISEHNRLYWYRQTLGQGPEFLTYFQNEAQLEKSRLLSDRFSAERPKGSFSTLEIQRTEQGDSAMYLCASSLRVGPAFFGQGTRLTVV.

This clone was recorded once. This sequence joins TRBV12-3 or TRBV12-4 and TRBJ2-3, with D possibly TRBD1 on 6 matching bases. Trimming cost V 3 bases and J 3 bases, with 7 bases left between them. This CDR3 is built from 13 residues. The CDR3 sequence is CASSLGHTDTQYF. The CDR3 nucleotides read TGTGCCAGCAGTTTGGGACATACAGATACGCAGTATTTT.

The chain uses TRBV24-1 and TRBJ2-1, with 10 nucleotides matching TRBD2. The CDR3 extends over 15 amino acids. Germline CDR1 reads KGHDR; CDR2 reads SFDVKD. J lost 4 bases, V lost 4 bases, and 3 bases had no gene match. CDR3 protein: CATSDTSGDYNEQFF. In DNA, the CDR3 is TGTGCCACCAGTGACACTAGCGGGGATTACAATGAGCAGTTCTTC.

The CDR3 region is CASSPGGHMNTEAFF. CDR3 sequence (DNA): TGTGCCAGCTCACCAGGAGGCCATATGAACACTGAAGCTTTCTTT. This chain joins TRBV18 and TRBJ1-1; D gene ambiguous. Per germline, CDR1 KGHSH and CDR2 LQKENI. V was pared by 2 bases and J by 0 bases, with 10 bases between. There are 15 residues in the CDR3.

This clone was counted a single time. CDR3 nucleotides: TGTGCCAGCAGACCGGGACAGGGGCTTTGGGAAAAACTGTTTTTT. Encoded protein: CASRPGQGLWEKLFF. The chain recombines TRBV28 with TRBJ1-4, with 10 bases matching TRBD1. Germline CDR1 and CDR2: MDHEN and SYDVKM. This CDR3 has 15 residues. Trimming took 6 bases from V and 8 from J; bases not matched to a gene: 9.

V is TRBV7-2 and J is TRBJ2-3, with 13 bases identical to TRBD2. Germline CDR1 SGHTA, CDR2 FQGNSA. The length of the CDR3 is 18 residues. V shed 5 bases and J 0 bases; nucleotides not matched to a gene: 8. CDR3 DNA sequence: TGTGCCAGCAGCGTGGGACTAGCGGGGTCAACTAGCACAGATACGCAGTATTTT. Protein: CASSVGLAGSTSTDTQYF. The full variable domain, with the rest looked up from reference TRBV7-2 and TRBJ2-3, is GAGVSQSPSNKVTEKGKDVELRCDPISGHTALYWYRQSLGQGLEFLIYFQGNSAPDKSGLPSDRFSAERTGGSVSTLTIQRTQQEDSAVYLCASSVGLAGSTSTDTQYFGPGTRLTVL.

This chain connects TRBV4-2 to TRBJ2-5, with D possibly being TRBD2 (6 bases). The CDR3 contains 16 residues. The germline V gene encodes CDR1 LGHNA and CDR2 YNFKEQ. V was pared by 1 base and J by 4 bases, with 16 bases between. The CDR3 loop reads CASSQGGSGTAETQYF. The CDR3 DNA is TGTGCCAGCAGCCAAGGGGGATCCGGGACTGCAGAGACCCAGTACTTC.

This chain uses TRBV6-6 with TRBJ1-2; D might be TRBD1 (6 bases). The germline CDR1 and CDR2 sequences are MNHNY and SVGAGI (reference sequence). The CDR3 is 13 amino acids. Trimming shortened V by 4 bases and J by 10 bases, and 16 bases separated the two germline ends. CDR3 nucleotide sequence: TGTGCCAGCAGTTGGGACATTGGGATGACCTACACCTTC. It translates to CASSWDIGMTYTF.

This clone was picked up one time. The rearrangement joins TRBV7-2 to TRBJ2-7; 9 bases map to TRBD1. The trim removed 2 bases at V and 6 bases at J, leaving 5 bases unmatched. CDR1 and CDR2 from the germline V gene are SGHTA and FQGNSA. This CDR3 is built from 14 residues. The CDR3 nucleotides are TGTGCCAGCAGCTTAACCGGGACAGGGACCGAGCAGTACGTC. As protein: CASSLTGTGTEQYV.

This clone was found once. The chain uses TRBV6-4 and TRBJ2-1, with D possibly TRBD2 on 6 matching bases. Germline values: CDR1 MRHNA, CDR2 SNTAGT. V was shortened by 5 bases and J by 4 bases, with 12 bases between the two germline ends. The CDR3 runs to 14 residues. The CDR3: CASSHSGDYNEQFF. In DNA form, the CDR3 reads TGTGCCAGCAGTCATAGCGGCGATTACAATGAGCAGTTCTTC.

The V gene is TRBV29-1, the J gene TRBJ1-2; D is perhaps TRBD1 (6 bases). Germline V CDR1 and CDR2: SQVTM, ANQGSEA. This CDR3 contains 14 residues. V lost 6 bases and J lost 4, with 18 bases in between. CDR3: CSVYKTGGLYGYTF. The CDR3 nucleotides are TGCAGCGTCTATAAGACAGGCGGTCTCTATGGCTACACCTTC.

Concerning this clone itself: One junction end disagrees with the germline gene, perhaps due to a read error. This chain uses TRBV27 with TRBJ2-2; D ambiguous. The CDR3 loop spans 15 amino acids. Germline V gene sequence: CDR1 MNHEY, CDR2 SMNVEV (reference sequence). The CDR3 DNA reads TGTGTCAGCAGTTTAGTGCGGTCGAACACCGGGGAGCTGTTTTTT. Its translation is CVSSLVRSNTGELFF.

The chain employs TRBV3-1 (or the pseudogene TRBV3-2) and TRBJ2-1, with 9 bases that match TRBD2. Trimming cost V 4 bases and J 1 base; bases outside gene matches: 2. Germline-derived CDR1 and CDR2 are LGHDT and YNNKEL (reference sequence). CDR3 size: 15 residues. CDR3 nucleotide sequence: TGTGCCAGCAGCCCGGGACTAGCATCCTACAATGAGCAGTTCTTC. Its translation is CASSPGLASYNEQFF.

This clone was counted only a few times. The genes are TRBV28 and TRBJ1-5; D is possibly TRBD1 (5 bases). CDR3 size: 14 residues. V lost 1 base, J lost 2 bases, and 6 bases lay in between. Germline V gene sequence: CDR1 MDHEN, CDR2 SYDVKM. The CDR3 here is CASSLSGGNQPQHF. The CDR3, as DNA: TGTGCCAGCAGTTTATCGGGGGGCAATCAGCCCCAGCATTTT.

V gene TRBV24-1 combines with J gene TRBJ1-1; TRBD1 matches at 10 bases. Trimming cost V 2 bases and J 1 base; bases outside gene matches: 9. The CDR3 is 18 amino acids. CDR1 is KGHDR, CDR2 SFDVKD, per germline. CDR3 nucleotide sequence: TGTGCCACCAGTGATTCTACAGACCGGGACAGGGGGAACACTGAAGCTTTCTTT. It yields the protein CATSDSTDRDRGNTEAFF.

This rearrangement joins TRBV27 to TRBJ2-1; D is ambiguous. The V gene's germline CDR1 is MNHEY and CDR2 SMNVEV (reference sequence). This CDR3 comprises 15 residues. Trimming shortened V by 1 base and J by 1 base, and 8 bases separated the two germline ends. CDR3 in DNA: TGTGCCAGCAGTTTATATCCAGGATCCTACAATGAGCAGTTCTTC. It specifies CASSLYPGSYNEQFF.

Only one count was recorded for this clone. The chain employs TRBV21-1 and TRBJ1-1. TRBV21-1 counts as a pseudogene. The CDR3 is 15 amino acids. The CDR3 loop reads CASSQRGGVHTEAFF. CDR3 nucleotide sequence: TGTGCCAGCAGCCAGAGGGGAGGGGTACACACTGAAGCTTTCTTT.

This clone was counted once. The CDR3: CASSSDRQIGGYTF. CDR3 nucleotides: TGTGCCAGCAGCTCGGACAGGCAAATTGGTGGCTACACCTTC. J is TRBJ1-2 and V is TRBV6-5; 7 bases line up with TRBD1. From germline, CDR1 is MNHEY and CDR2 SVGAGI. This CDR3 is built from 14 residues. The V and J ends lost 6 bases and 7 bases, in that order; junction bases with no gene match: 11.

The chain uses TRBV7-3 and TRBJ1-1; 7 nucleotides agree with TRBD1. In germline, CDR1 is SGHTA, CDR2 FQGTGA. V was pared by 6 bases and J by 5 bases, with 12 bases of the junction left unmatched. There are 15 residues in the CDR3. CDR3 sequence reads: CASSQIGGGETEAFF. The CDR3 coding sequence is TGTGCCAGCAGTCAAATTGGAGGGGGCGAAACTGAAGCTTTCTTT.